The clone carrying this TCR beta chain was detected ten times or more. No antigen is known for it. The CDR3 consists of 14 residues. The germline CDR1 and CDR2 sequences are KGHSH and LQKENI. Trimming took 3 bases from V and 3 from J, leaving 8 bases between them. TCRdb passed the 5' RACE reads through MiXCR, listing each CDR3 protein once. The sample includes 55,000 to 75,000 distinct CDR3 sequences, less than 2.5% seen only once; the top ten take around 3%. These data belong to a study of neurological immune-mediated disorders. Study-level points and caveats: With the multiple sclerosis repertoire cluster, none of the clinical or MRI features showed an association. Across subjects, expanded clones had no CDR3 amino acid sequences in common, pointing to private repertoires in all groups. The phylogenetic placement of 18 of 34 multiple sclerosis patients' repertoires in one related-CDR3 cluster constitutes a possible signature. It was HTLV-1-associated myelopathy that showed the most TCR clonal expansion, while multiple sclerosis showed the least, falling below healthy controls.

The chain recombines TRBV18 with TRBJ2-2, with a tentative D call TRBD1 (5 bases). This TCR was recovered from a man aged 50-60 years with multiple sclerosis. The material sequenced was PBMCs. The CDR3 region is CASSPPQDTGELFF. The CDR3 nucleotides read TGTGCCAGCTCACCCCCACAGGACACCGGGGAGCTGTTTTTT.